The clone carrying this TCR beta chain was observed at least ten times. This sample was taken from a study of lung T cells in sarcoidosis with Löfgren's syndrome. Between the trimmed V and J ends, which lost 6 bases and 0 bases, there was a span of 11 bases. This CDR3 has 14 amino acids. Germline V gives CDR1 MDHEN, CDR2 SYDVKM. MiXCR was run by TCRdb on the reads, yielding one entry per CDR3 protein. The sample carries 7,000 to 9,500 distinct CDR3 sequences, more than 20% recorded once. The J gene is TRBJ1-1, the V gene TRBV28; unclear D gene. Sequenced material: CD4+ T cells from bronchoalveolar lavage fluid. The receptor's source is a human donor with sarcoidosis (Löfgren's syndrome or another form), or a control subject (not recorded which). The CDR3, as DNA: TGTGCCAGCAGGGGGAGGCCTATGAACACTGAAGCTTTCTTT. The encoded protein is CASRGRPMNTEAFF.